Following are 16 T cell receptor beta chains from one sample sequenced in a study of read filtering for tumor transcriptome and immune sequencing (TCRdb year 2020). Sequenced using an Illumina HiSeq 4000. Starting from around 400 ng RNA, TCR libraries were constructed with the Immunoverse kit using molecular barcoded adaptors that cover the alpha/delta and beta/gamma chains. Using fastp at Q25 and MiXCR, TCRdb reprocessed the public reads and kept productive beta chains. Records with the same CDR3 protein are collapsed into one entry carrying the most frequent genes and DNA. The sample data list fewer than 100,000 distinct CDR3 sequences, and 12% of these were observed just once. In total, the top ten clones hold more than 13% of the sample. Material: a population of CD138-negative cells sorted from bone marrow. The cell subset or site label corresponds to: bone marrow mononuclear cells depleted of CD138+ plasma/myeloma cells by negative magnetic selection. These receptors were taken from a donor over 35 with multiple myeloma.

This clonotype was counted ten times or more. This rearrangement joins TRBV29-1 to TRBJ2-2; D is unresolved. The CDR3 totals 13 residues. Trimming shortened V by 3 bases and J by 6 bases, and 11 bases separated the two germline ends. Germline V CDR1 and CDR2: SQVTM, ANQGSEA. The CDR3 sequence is CSVEMGRAGELFF. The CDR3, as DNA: TGCAGCGTTGAGATGGGTAGAGCCGGGGAGCTGTTTTTT.

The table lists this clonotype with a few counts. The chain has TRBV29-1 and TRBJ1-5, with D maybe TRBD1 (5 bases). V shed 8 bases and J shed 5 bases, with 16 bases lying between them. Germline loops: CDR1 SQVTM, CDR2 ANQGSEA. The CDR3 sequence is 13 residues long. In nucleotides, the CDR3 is TGCAGCATCTCACAGGAGGTGGATCAGCCCCAGCATTTT. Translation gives CSISQEVDQPQHF.

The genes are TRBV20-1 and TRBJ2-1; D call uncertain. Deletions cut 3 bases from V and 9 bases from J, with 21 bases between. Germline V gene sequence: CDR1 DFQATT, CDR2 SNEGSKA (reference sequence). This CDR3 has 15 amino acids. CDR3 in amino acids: CSASDHETDSSEQFF. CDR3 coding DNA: TGCAGTGCTAGCGACCACGAAACCGATAGCAGTGAGCAGTTCTTC.

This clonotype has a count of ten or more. This CDR3 is CASSPPLMGPTQYF. CDR3 sequence (DNA): TGTGCCAGCAGCCCACCTCTCATGGGGCCTACGCAGTATTTT. J is TRBJ2-3 and V is TRBV28; tentative D call: TRBD1 (5 bases). V lost 6 bases and J lost 8, with 18 bases in between. CDR3 size: 14 residues. Germline values: CDR1 MDHEN, CDR2 SYDVKM.

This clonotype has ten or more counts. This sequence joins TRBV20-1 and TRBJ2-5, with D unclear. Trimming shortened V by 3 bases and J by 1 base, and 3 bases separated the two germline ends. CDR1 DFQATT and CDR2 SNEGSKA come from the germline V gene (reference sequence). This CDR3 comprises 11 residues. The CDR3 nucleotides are TGCAGTGCTAGTATCCAAGAGACCCAGTACTTC. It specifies CSASIQETQYF.

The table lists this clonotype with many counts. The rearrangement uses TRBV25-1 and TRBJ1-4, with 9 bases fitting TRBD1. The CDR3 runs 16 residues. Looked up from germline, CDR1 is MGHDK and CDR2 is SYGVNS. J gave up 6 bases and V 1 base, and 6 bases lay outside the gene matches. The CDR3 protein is CASSESTDRGDEKLFF. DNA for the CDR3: TGTGCCAGCAGTGAATCGACGGACAGGGGCGATGAAAAACTGTTTTTT.

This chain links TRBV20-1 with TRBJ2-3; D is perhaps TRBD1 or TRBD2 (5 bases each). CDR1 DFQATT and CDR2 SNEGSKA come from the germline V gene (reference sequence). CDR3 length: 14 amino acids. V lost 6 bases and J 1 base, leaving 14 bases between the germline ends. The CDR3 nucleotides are TGCAGTGCCACCGGGACCAGGGGCACAGATACGCAGTATTTT. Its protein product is CSATGTRGTDTQYF.

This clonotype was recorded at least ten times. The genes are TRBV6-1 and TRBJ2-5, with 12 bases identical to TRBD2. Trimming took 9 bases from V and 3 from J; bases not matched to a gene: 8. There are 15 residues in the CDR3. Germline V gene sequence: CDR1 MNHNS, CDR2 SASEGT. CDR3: CASTPRTSGKETQYF. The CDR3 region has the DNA TGTGCCAGTACACCCCGGACTAGCGGGAAAGAGACCCAGTACTTC.

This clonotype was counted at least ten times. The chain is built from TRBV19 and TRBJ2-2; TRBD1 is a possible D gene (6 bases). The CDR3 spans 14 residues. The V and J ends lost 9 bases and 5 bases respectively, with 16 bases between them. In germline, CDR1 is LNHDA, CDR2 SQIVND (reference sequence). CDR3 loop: CASELYDRTGELFF. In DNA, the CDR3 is TGTGCCAGCGAGCTGTACGACAGGACCGGGGAGCTGTTTTTT.

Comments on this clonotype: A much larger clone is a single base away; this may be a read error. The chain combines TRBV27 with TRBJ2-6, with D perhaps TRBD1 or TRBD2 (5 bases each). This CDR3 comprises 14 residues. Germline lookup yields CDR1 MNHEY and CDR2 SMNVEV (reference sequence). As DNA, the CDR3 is TGTGCCAGCAGTCCCCAGGCCGGGGCCGACGTCCTGACTTTC. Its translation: CASSPQAGADVLTF.

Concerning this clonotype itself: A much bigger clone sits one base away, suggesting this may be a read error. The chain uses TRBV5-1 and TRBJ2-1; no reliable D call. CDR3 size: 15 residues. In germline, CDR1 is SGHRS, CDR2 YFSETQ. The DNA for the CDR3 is TGCGCCAGCAGCTTGGTAGTCGTGCAAGGCGGTGAGCAGCTCTTC. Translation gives CASSLVVVQGGEQLF.

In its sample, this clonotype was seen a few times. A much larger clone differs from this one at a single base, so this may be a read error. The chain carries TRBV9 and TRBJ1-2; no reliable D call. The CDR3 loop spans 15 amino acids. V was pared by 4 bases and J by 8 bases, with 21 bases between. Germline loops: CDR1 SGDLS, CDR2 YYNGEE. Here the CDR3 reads CASSPTTYAPHGYTF. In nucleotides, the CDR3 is TGTGCCAGCAGCCCCACGACATACGCTCCTCACGGCTACACCTTC.

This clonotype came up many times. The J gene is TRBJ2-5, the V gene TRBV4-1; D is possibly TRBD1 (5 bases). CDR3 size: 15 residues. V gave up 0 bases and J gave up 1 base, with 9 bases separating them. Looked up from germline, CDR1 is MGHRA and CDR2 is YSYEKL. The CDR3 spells CASSQEGDSQETQYF. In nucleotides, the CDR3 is TGCGCCAGCAGCCAAGAAGGAGACAGCCAAGAGACCCAGTACTTC.

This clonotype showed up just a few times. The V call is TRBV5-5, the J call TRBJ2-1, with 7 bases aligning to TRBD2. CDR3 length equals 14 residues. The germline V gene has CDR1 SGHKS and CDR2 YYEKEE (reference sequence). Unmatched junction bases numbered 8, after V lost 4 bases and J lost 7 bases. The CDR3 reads CASSRESGINEQFF. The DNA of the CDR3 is TGTGCCAGCAGCCGAGAGAGCGGGATAAATGAGCAGTTCTTC.

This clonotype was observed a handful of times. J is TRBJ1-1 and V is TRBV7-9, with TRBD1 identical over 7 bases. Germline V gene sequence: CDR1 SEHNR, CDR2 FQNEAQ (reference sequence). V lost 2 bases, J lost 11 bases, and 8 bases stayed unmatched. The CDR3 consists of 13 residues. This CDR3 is CASSLLQGGGAFF. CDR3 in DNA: TGTGCCAGCAGCTTATTGCAGGGGGGAGGGGCTTTCTTT.

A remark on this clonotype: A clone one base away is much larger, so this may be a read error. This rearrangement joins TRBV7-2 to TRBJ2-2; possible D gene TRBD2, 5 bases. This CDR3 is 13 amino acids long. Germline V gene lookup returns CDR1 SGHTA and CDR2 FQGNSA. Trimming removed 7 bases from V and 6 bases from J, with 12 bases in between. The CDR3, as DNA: TGTGCCAGCACGGCGACTAACGCCGGGGAGCTGTTTTTT. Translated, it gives CASTATNAGELFF.